This T cell receptor (beta chain) was documented in a study of T cell repertoires in cytomegalovirus infection. Study as a whole: CMV infection and matching HLA type were both indicated by public TCR beta signatures.

Study-wide results and limits: What dominated the ex vivo response were HLA-C-restricted CMV-specific TCR beta clonotypes. Totalled public TCR beta family frequency picked out people who carried CMV plus the relevant HLA.

This clonotype was detected only a few times. Its antigen is currently unknown. The CDR3 totals 16 residues. Germline assignment: CDR1 DFQATT and CDR2 SNEGSKA (reference sequence). With 6 bases removed from V and 0 bases from J, the gap between germline ends came to 18 bases. TCRdb used MiXCR to reprocess the reads, holding one entry per CDR3 protein. The sample records 200,000 to 300,000 distinct CDR3 sequences, approximately 7% being singletons. Sequenced: PBMCs. This clonotype was obtained from a human donor in good health (CMV status not recorded). Some clones in this sample may be carry-over from other donors' samples. This chain connects TRBV20-1 to TRBJ2-1; tentative D call: TRBD1 (5 bases). The DNA for the CDR3 is TGCAGTGCCTTCCTCACACAGGCGGCCTCCTACAATGAGCAGTTCTTC. Translation gives CSAFLTQAASYNEQFF.